This T cell receptor beta chain was captured in a study of blood T cell repertoires in COVID-19. Method: immunoSEQ multiplex PCR; TCRdb's copy keeps in-frame clones and lacks some. The sample includes some 110,000 clones, around 81% of them seen just once. The CDR3 is made up of 18 amino acids. The V end was cut by 1 base, the J end by 3 bases, with 22 bases between. Germline V lookup: CDR1 SGHTS, CDR2 YDEGEE. There are a few counts of this clone. This TCR was recovered from an elderly man with acute or convalescent COVID-19. Sequencing was performed on peripheral blood. The genes are TRBV5-8 and TRBJ1-1; D may be TRBD1 (5 bases). The CDR3 DNA sequence: TGTGCCAGCAGCTTGTGGCGGGGACGGAGGTCTACGGACACTGAAGCTTTCTTT. It specifies CASSLWRGRRSTDTEAFF.